This entry is about one TCR beta chain. As handled by the study authors: Reference gene primer amplification yielded estimated nucleated cell counts. TCRdb keeps only in-frame clones here, not all; method: immunoSEQ multiplex PCR. From that table come the V and J calls and clone size; the DNA was used to work out D and trimming. The table shows tens of thousands of clones, with about four fifths occurring only once. V lost 2 bases and J 0 bases, leaving 4 bases between the germline ends. The CDR3 runs 13 residues. Per the germline V gene, CDR1 is SGHTA and CDR2 is FQGTGA. The data are from a study of blood T cell repertoires in COVID-19. Study-level information: Researchers got acute and convalescent COVID-19 samples from the United States, Italy and Spain. In each case, the material was cDNA or gDNA derived from T cells, B-cell-depleted T cells, or PBMCs.

Sequenced material: peripheral blood. The sequence came from a man aged 50-60 years with acute or convalescent COVID-19. V usage is TRBV7-3 and J usage is TRBJ1-1; D unresolved. The CDR3 nucleotides are TGTGCCAGCAGCTTACAGTTGAACACTGAAGCTTTCTTT. Translation gives CASSLQLNTEAFF.